This T cell receptor beta chain originates from a study of cytomegalovirus exposure and HLA in healthy donors. Regarding the study as a whole: Near-uniform donor sequencing depth was presumed by presence/absence analyses.

A single count supports this clone. No antigen is known for it. The PCR ran on 60 Vbeta and 13 Jbeta primers. The protocol was immunoSEQ multiplex PCR, while the TCRdb copy is restricted to in-frame clones and leaves out a portion. The sample records about 180,000 clones, around 83% being singletons. V lost 4 bases and J 6 bases, leaving 13 bases between the germline ends. CDR1 and CDR2 (germline): SGDLS, YYNGEE. The CDR3 runs to 14 residues. The rearrangement joins TRBV9 to TRBJ2-2; D possibly corresponds to TRBD2 (5 bases). This TCR derives from a girl aged 2 to 10 in good health and CMV-seropositive. The sequenced sample was PBMCs. The CDR3 loop is CASSPRRVSGELFF. The CDR3 coding sequence is TGTGCCAGCAGCCCCCGGCGGGTTTCCGGGGAGCTGTTTTTT.